The 27 T cell receptor beta chains listed next were all sequenced from one sample in a study of T cell responses to AZD1222 COVID-19 vaccine. The repertoire was sequenced with immunoSEQ multiplex PCR; TCRdb's copy has only in-frame clones and lacks some. In the table there are 180,000 or so clones, 85% to 95% of which are singletons. The material was peripheral blood, obtained 28 days after the second AZD1222 dose. These TCRs come from an adult who received the AZD1222 COVID-19 vaccine.

The chain combines TRBV3-1 (or the pseudogene TRBV3-2) with TRBJ1-2; D unclear. This CDR3 contains 14 residues. V was trimmed by 1 base and J by 8 bases, leaving 14 bases between them. Germline V CDR1 and CDR2: LGHDT, YNNKEL (reference sequence). CDR3 residues: CASSQAAIFAGYTF. The CDR3 DNA sequence: TGTGCCAGCAGCCAAGCGGCGATCTTCGCGGGCTACACCTTC.

This clone occurred once. The gene calls are TRBV4-2 and TRBJ1-4, with 9 bases that match TRBD1. J was trimmed by 9 bases and V by 0 bases; bases with no gene match: 5. This CDR3 region has 15 residues. CDR1 and CDR2 (germline): LGHNA, YNFKEQ. The CDR3 reads CASSQEWDRVKKLFF. The CDR3 DNA is TGTGCCAGCAGCCAAGAATGGGACAGGGTAAAAAAACTGTTTTTT.

J is TRBJ1-5 and V is TRBV30; D is unclear. The CDR3 length is 13 residues. V was shortened by 0 bases and J by 5 bases, with 8 bases between the two germline ends. Germline CDR1 is GTSNPN and CDR2 is SVGIG (reference sequence). The CDR3 is CAWSVSVYQPQHF. In nucleotides, the CDR3 is TGTGCCTGGAGTGTATCAGTGTATCAGCCCCAGCATTTT. The full variable domain, in which reference TRBV30 and TRBJ1-5 provide the parts outside the CDR3, is SQTIHQWPATLVQPVGSPLSLECTVEGTSNPNLYWYRQAAGRGLQLLFYSVGIGQISSEVPQNLSASRPQDRQFILSSKKLLLSDSGFYLCAWSVSVYQPQHFGDGTRLSIL.

The J gene is TRBJ2-5, the V gene TRBV7-3; D is unclear. The CDR3 covers 15 residues. The ends were cut back, 3 bases at V and 5 bases at J, with 16 bases in the middle. CDR1 SGHTA and CDR2 FQGTGA come from the germline V gene. In nucleotides, the CDR3 is TGTGCCAGCAGCTTGAGTAAAAATCTAGGGGAGACCCAGTACTTC. It yields the protein CASSLSKNLGETQYF.

The chain has TRBV9 and TRBJ2-5, with D unresolved. Germline V CDR1 and CDR2: SGDLS, YYNGEE. Trimming left V 3 bases short and J 5 bases short, with 14 bases between. The CDR3 has 14 amino acids. CDR3 nucleotide sequence: TGTGCCAGCAGCGAGCTCGGCCGGTGGGAGACCCAGTACTTC. Residues: CASSELGRWETQYF.

The chain carries TRBV18 and TRBJ1-4; perhaps TRBD1 as D (5 bases). The V gene lost 4 bases and the J gene lost 2 bases, with 14 bases spanning the gap. Looked up from germline, CDR1 is KGHSH and CDR2 is LQKENI. CDR3 length: 16 amino acids. CDR3 loop: CASSQYQGTTNEKLFF. The CDR3 nucleotides are TGTGCCAGCTCACAATACCAAGGGACCACTAATGAAAAACTGTTTTTT.

This chain links TRBV28 with TRBJ1-2; a possible D gene is TRBD1 (5 bases). The CDR3 contains 15 residues. The germline V gene has CDR1 MDHEN and CDR2 SYDVKM. Trimming took off 5 bases at V and 8 bases at J, with 21 bases between the two ends. Here the CDR3 reads CASSAPSGSGSGYTF. In DNA, the CDR3 is TGTGCCAGCAGTGCTCCTTCAGGGTCGGGGAGCGGCTACACCTTC.

The chain couples TRBV29-1 to TRBJ2-3; D remains unclear. V gave up 3 bases and J gave up 2 bases, with 6 bases separating them. CDR3 size: 12 residues. CDR1 and CDR2 from the germline V gene are SQVTM and ANQGSEA. CDR3 bases: TGCAGCGTTGATTACAACACAGATACGCAGTATTTT. Translating it yields CSVDYNTDTQYF.

The CDR3 is CASSQNRGQGRYEQYF. The CDR3 coding sequence is TGCGCCAGCAGCCAAAATCGGGGGCAGGGACGCTACGAGCAGTACTTC. J is TRBJ2-7 and V is TRBV4-1; D is possibly TRBD1 or TRBD2 (6 bases each). V gave up 2 bases and J gave up 3 bases, with 17 bases separating them. The CDR3 length is 16 residues. Germline V CDR1 and CDR2: MGHRA, YSYEKL.

This sequence joins TRBV5-5 and TRBJ1-6, with TRBD1 as a possible D gene (6 bases). V dropped 0 bases and J dropped 7 bases, with 8 bases sitting between them. This CDR3 region has 14 residues. CDR1 and CDR2 (germline): SGHKS, YYEKEE (reference sequence). The CDR3 loop reads CASSLDQGNSPLHF. The CDR3 DNA is TGTGCCAGCAGCTTGGACCAGGGGAATTCACCCCTCCACTTT.

The chain links TRBV2 to TRBJ1-2; a possible D gene is TRBD1 (6 bases). CDR3 size: 15 residues. Germline V gene sequence: CDR1 SNHLY, CDR2 FYNNEI. V gave up 3 bases and J gave up 7 bases, with 18 bases separating them. Written as DNA, the CDR3 is TGTGCCAGCAGTGAGAGGGGGTCGAGGGTTTTTGGCTACACCTTC. Its protein is CASSERGSRVFGYTF. The variable domain in full, with the rest retrieved from reference TRBV2 and TRBJ1-2, is EPEVTQTPSHQVTQMGQEVILRCVPISNHLYFYWYRQILGQKVEFLVSFYNNEISEKSEIFDDQFSVERPDGSNFTLKIRSTKLEDSAMYFCASSERGSRVFGYTFGSGTRLTVV.

The V and J genes are TRBV6-5 and TRBJ1-2; the match to TRBD1 covers 7 bases. V lost 0 bases, J lost 5 bases, and 6 bases stayed unmatched. The germline gives CDR1 MNHEY, CDR2 SVGAGI. The CDR3 is 15 residues long. Here the CDR3 reads CASSYSGGGQYGYTF. As DNA, the CDR3 is TGTGCCAGCAGTTACTCCGGAGGGGGACAGTATGGCTACACCTTC.

J is TRBJ2-7 and V is TRBV27, with a possible D match to TRBD2 (7 bases). Germline values: CDR1 MNHEY, CDR2 SMNVEV (reference sequence). Trimming stripped 6 bases from V and 2 bases from J, with 14 bases between. This CDR3 contains 14 residues. CDR3 loop: CASSLWGGAYEQYF. CDR3 DNA: TGTGCCAGCAGCCTATGGGGGGGCGCCTACGAGCAGTACTTC.

This chain uses TRBV27 with TRBJ2-5; D ambiguous. The V gene's germline CDR1 is MNHEY and CDR2 SMNVEV (reference sequence). The V gene lost 2 bases and the J gene lost 5 bases, with 18 bases spanning the gap. This CDR3 is 16 amino acids long. This CDR3 is CASSLKFRTPKETQYF. CDR3 nucleotides: TGTGCCAGCAGTTTAAAATTCCGGACCCCCAAGGAGACCCAGTACTTC.

The chain links TRBV2 to TRBJ2-1, with no clear D. The CDR3 has 15 residues. V was pared by 4 bases and J by 5 bases, with 15 bases between. CDR1 and CDR2 from the germline V gene are SNHLY and FYNNEI. The DNA for the CDR3 is TGTGCCAGCAGTGGAAGGAAGTACGGAAACAATGAGCAGTTCTTC. It encodes CASSGRKYGNNEQFF. Supplemented by reference TRBV2 and TRBJ2-1, the full variable domain reads EPEVTQTPSHQVTQMGQEVILRCVPISNHLYFYWYRQILGQKVEFLVSFYNNEISEKSEIFDDQFSVERPDGSNFTLKIRSTKLEDSAMYFCASSGRKYGNNEQFFGPGTRLTVL.

The V call is TRBV3-1 (or the pseudogene TRBV3-2), the J call TRBJ1-2; 9 bases fit TRBD1. Germline V gene sequence: CDR1 LGHDT, CDR2 YNNKEL (reference sequence). V trimming: 6 bases; J trimming: 4 bases; junction bases outside the gene matches: 9. The CDR3 contains 15 residues. CDR3 residues: CASRAGTGTRYGYTF. The DNA for the CDR3 is TGTGCCAGCAGGGCCGGGACAGGGACGCGCTATGGCTACACCTTC.

This sequence joins TRBV11-2 and TRBJ2-3, with 9 bases that match TRBD2. With 5 bases clipped from V and 0 bases from J, the junction kept 6 bases outside the gene matches. CDR3 length equals 16 residues. The germline V gene has CDR1 SGHAT and CDR2 FQNNGV. The DNA of the CDR3 is TGTGCCAGCAGCAACAGACTAGCGGAGAGCACAGATACGCAGTATTTT. It yields the protein CASSNRLAESTDTQYF.

The V gene is TRBV7-2, the J gene TRBJ2-3; D remains ambiguous. Trimming pared 3 bases from V and 2 bases from J, leaving 9 bases between. There are 14 residues in the CDR3. Germline CDR1 and CDR2: SGHTA and FQGNSA. The chain's CDR3 is CASSFAANTDTQYF. CDR3 in DNA: TGTGCCAGCAGCTTTGCAGCGAACACAGATACGCAGTATTTT.

The rearrangement joins TRBV28 to TRBJ1-2; D is uncertain. The CDR3 sequence is 14 residues long. The V and J ends lost 4 bases and 1 base respectively, with 10 bases between them. The germline V gene has CDR1 MDHEN and CDR2 SYDVKM. CDR3 coding DNA: TGTGCCAGCAGTTCTCCAGCGCTTAACTATGGCTACACCTTC. Translating it yields CASSSPALNYGYTF.

The chain uses TRBV7-9 and TRBJ2-7; the D call may be TRBD1 or TRBD2 (6 bases each). Germline values: CDR1 SEHNR, CDR2 FQNEAQ (reference sequence). CDR3 length equals 12 residues. Trimming took off 5 bases at V and 8 bases at J, with 13 bases between the two ends. The CDR3 sequence: CASSEKGGKQYF. CDR3 DNA: TGTGCCAGCAGCGAAAAGGGGGGCAAGCAGTACTTC.

The V gene is TRBV18, the J gene TRBJ2-2; no firm D call. This CDR3 contains 16 residues. The germline CDR1 and CDR2 sequences are KGHSH and LQKENI. Trimming stripped 1 base from V and 0 bases from J, with 9 bases between. DNA for the CDR3: TGTGCCAGCTCACCACAGAGACAAACGAACACCGGGGAGCTGTTTTTT. Its translation is CASSPQRQTNTGELFF.

The DNA for the CDR3 is TGTGCCACCAGTGATTTTGTCGGGGGGTCTTACAATGAGCAGTTCTTC. This sequence encodes CATSDFVGGSYNEQFF. The chain is built from TRBV24-1 and TRBJ2-1; 7 bases are a match to TRBD2. Germline values: CDR1 KGHDR, CDR2 SFDVKD. V was pared by 1 base and J by 4 bases, with 6 bases of the junction left unmatched. CDR3 length: 16 amino acids.

The V gene is TRBV5-4, the J gene TRBJ1-1, with D possibly being TRBD1 (5 bases). Trimming removed 1 base from V and 2 bases from J, with 9 bases in between. Germline V gene lookup returns CDR1 SGHNT and CDR2 YYREEE (reference sequence). The length of the CDR3 is 14 residues. The CDR3 region is CASSLNRYNTEAFF. The CDR3 DNA reads as TGTGCCAGCAGCTTGAACAGGTACAACACTGAAGCTTTCTTT. Full variable domain (remainder filled in from reference TRBV5-4 and TRBJ1-1): ETGVTQSPTHLIKTRGQQVTLRCSSQSGHNTVSWYQQALGQGPQFIFQYYREEENGRGNFPPRFSGLQFPNYSSELNVNALELDDSALYLCASSLNRYNTEAFFGQGTRLTVV.

V gene TRBV6-5 combines with J gene TRBJ1-5; 9 bases agree with TRBD1. Germline V CDR1 and CDR2: MNHEY, SVGAGI. J lost 2 bases, V lost 10 bases, and 9 bases had no gene match. This CDR3 comprises 15 residues. The CDR3 spells CATYSWTGGNQPQHF. In nucleotides, the CDR3 is TGTGCCACCTACTCTTGGACAGGGGGCAATCAGCCCCAGCATTTT.

This chain joins TRBV4-1 and TRBJ1-1; 11 nucleotides line up with TRBD1. The CDR3 runs 18 residues. Germline-derived CDR1 and CDR2 are MGHRA and YSYEKL. The V and J ends lost 4 bases and 0 bases, in that order; junction bases with no gene match: 10. CDR3 protein: CASSLTGTGGGMNTEAFF. As DNA, the CDR3 is TGCGCCAGCAGCCTAACCGGGACAGGGGGGGGGATGAACACTGAAGCTTTCTTT.

The chain joins TRBV6-6 to TRBJ2-5; D is ambiguous. The ends were cut back, 6 bases at V and 0 bases at J, with 8 bases in the middle. The CDR3 runs 13 residues. Germline-derived CDR1 and CDR2 are MNHNY and SVGAGI (reference sequence). The CDR3 DNA follows: TGTGCCAGCAGAAAACAGAACCAAGAGACCCAGTACTTC. It specifies CASRKQNQETQYF.

The gene calls are TRBV7-9 and TRBJ1-4, with 8 bases fitting TRBD1. V gave up 5 bases and J gave up 5 bases; unmatched junction bases: 7. This CDR3 comprises 15 residues. CDR1 is SEHNR, CDR2 FQNEAQ, per germline (reference sequence). The CDR3 DNA follows: TGTGCCAGCAGCCCTAGGACAGGGAAAAATGAAAAACTGTTTTTT. Protein sequence: CASSPRTGKNEKLFF.